The 20 T cell receptor beta chains presented below share a single source sample, sequenced in a study of T cell responses to AZD1222 COVID-19 vaccine. The table came from immunoSEQ multiplex PCR; TCRdb's copy has only in-frame clones and leaves some out. The data contain 130,000 to 150,000 clones, roughly 88% of them seen just once; the ten biggest clones take up about 15%. The sequences come from peripheral blood, collected on day 0 of AZD1222 vaccination. These receptors were obtained from an adult in good health.

V and J are TRBV7-9 and TRBJ2-3; either TRBD1 or TRBD2 may supply D (5 bases each). Germline values: CDR1 SEHNR, CDR2 FQNEAQ (reference sequence). The CDR3 covers 13 residues. Trimming removed 4 bases from V and 4 bases from J, with 9 bases in between. In nucleotides, the CDR3 is TGTGCCAGCAGCTCCCGGGGCCCAGATACGCAGTATTTT. Translating gives CASSSRGPDTQYF.

This rearrangement joins TRBV27 to TRBJ1-1; D is uncertain. Germline CDR1 MNHEY, CDR2 SMNVEV (reference sequence). V was cut by 2 bases and J by 9 bases, with 16 bases left in between. This CDR3 is 14 amino acids long. CDR3 nucleotides: TGTGCCAGCAGTTTAAGATGGGCTGAGCAGAAAGCTTTCTTT. Translating it yields CASSLRWAEQKAFF.

The J gene is TRBJ1-2, the V gene TRBV28; 7 bases align to TRBD1. The CDR3 runs 13 residues. Losses at the gene ends were 6 bases for V and 4 bases for J; bases not matched to a gene: 5. CDR1 is MDHEN, CDR2 SYDVKM, per germline. As DNA, the CDR3 is TGTGCCAGCAGAAAAGGGGGCCCCTATGGCTACACCTTC. Encoded protein: CASRKGGPYGYTF.

The V gene is TRBV20-1, the J gene TRBJ1-2; D uncertain. Germline-derived CDR1 and CDR2 are DFQATT and SNEGSKA (reference sequence). The CDR3 is 11 residues long. V was trimmed by 1 base and J by 4 bases, leaving 4 bases between them. The CDR3 loop is CSARVGYGYTF. The CDR3 DNA reads TGCAGTGCTAGAGTCGGCTATGGCTACACCTTC.

The chain joins TRBV7-2 to TRBJ1-1; the D gene is possibly TRBD1 (5 bases). Germline values: CDR1 SGHTA, CDR2 FQGNSA. The V end lost 6 bases, the J end lost 4 bases, and 18 bases lay between the germline ends. The CDR3 has 15 amino acids. In DNA, the CDR3 is TGTGCCAGCAGACCCGACGGGGCTTCGGGCACTGAAGCTTTCTTT. Translated: CASRPDGASGTEAFF.

V gene TRBV7-9 combines with J gene TRBJ2-7; TRBD2 aligns across 8 bases. This CDR3 is built from 16 residues. Trimming cost V 5 bases and J 0 bases; bases outside gene matches: 9. Germline-derived CDR1 and CDR2 are SEHNR and FQNEAQ (reference sequence). CDR3 sequence: CASSPPIRGGSYEQYF. CDR3 bases: TGTGCCAGCAGCCCACCCATCCGGGGGGGCTCCTACGAGCAGTACTTC.

The V gene is TRBV6-1, the J gene TRBJ2-7; 7 nucleotides match TRBD1. CDR3 length: 15 amino acids. Per the germline V gene, CDR1 is MNHNS and CDR2 is SASEGT. Trimming removed 3 bases from V and 5 bases from J; junction bases left unmatched: 10. In DNA form, the CDR3 reads TGTGCCAGCAGTGAGGCCGACAGGGTTCGACACGAGCAGTACTTC. It translates to CASSEADRVRHEQYF.

The CDR3 spells CASSLSIAEQFF. The CDR3 DNA reads as TGTGCCAGCAGCTTAAGTATCGCTGAGCAGTTCTTC. The chain has TRBV5-4 and TRBJ2-1; D unresolved. The germline V gene encodes CDR1 SGHNT and CDR2 YYREEE (reference sequence). CDR3 length: 12 amino acids. V was cut by 2 bases and J by 9 bases, with 9 bases left in between.

The V call is TRBV2, the J call TRBJ1-4; D perhaps matches TRBD1 (6 bases). The germline V gene encodes CDR1 SNHLY and CDR2 FYNNEI. Between the trimmed V and J ends, which lost 2 bases and 7 bases, there was a span of 11 bases. This CDR3 contains 14 residues. The CDR3: CASSERGGLEKLFF. CDR3 coding DNA: TGTGCCAGCAGTGAAAGAGGGGGACTTGAAAAACTGTTTTTT.

The V call is TRBV4-1, the J call TRBJ2-5; tentative D call: TRBD1 (6 bases). The germline V gene has CDR1 MGHRA and CDR2 YSYEKL. V lost 3 bases and J lost 2, with 7 bases in between. The CDR3 is made up of 13 amino acids. The CDR3 coding sequence is TGCGCCAGCAGCCAGGGGACACAAGAGACCCAGTACTTC. Translating gives CASSQGTQETQYF.

V usage is TRBV9 and J usage is TRBJ1-1, with 9 bases identical to TRBD1. CDR3 size: 15 residues. The V gene's germline CDR1 is SGDLS and CDR2 YYNGEE. V lost 4 bases and J lost 5; bases outside the gene matches: 9. This CDR3 reads CASSPMTGGLTEAFF. The CDR3 nucleotides read TGTGCCAGCAGCCCAATGACAGGGGGGCTTACTGAAGCTTTCTTT.

The gene calls are TRBV7-3 and TRBJ1-1; 7 nucleotides match TRBD1. The germline CDR1 and CDR2 sequences are SGHTA and FQGTGA. V trimming: 5 bases; J trimming: 1 base; junction bases outside the gene matches: 7. This CDR3 has 15 amino acids. In DNA form, the CDR3 reads TGTGCCAGCAGCGGAGGGGAGGGGGCGAACACTGAAGCTTTCTTT. This sequence encodes CASSGGEGANTEAFF.

This sequence joins TRBV2 and TRBJ1-1; D is uncertain. Between the trimmed V and J ends, which lost 7 bases and 3 bases, there was a span of 6 bases. CDR3 length: 11 amino acids. Germline V gene lookup returns CDR1 SNHLY and CDR2 FYNNEI. CDR3 sequence: CASTRDTEAFF. For the CDR3, the DNA is TGTGCCAGCACAAGGGACACTGAAGCTTTCTTT.

The chain combines TRBV4-3 with TRBJ1-1; D is ambiguous. The CDR3 is made up of 13 amino acids. V was trimmed by 0 bases and J by 6 bases, leaving 8 bases between them. Germline assignment: CDR1 LGHNA and CDR2 YSLEER. The CDR3 loop reads CASSQDRGPEAFF. CDR3 DNA: TGCGCCAGCAGCCAAGATCGAGGGCCTGAAGCTTTCTTT.

In regard to this clone: One end of the junction fails to match germline, which may point to a read error. The V gene is TRBV7-2, the J gene TRBJ2-2, with TRBD1 matching over 9 bases. Germline V gene lookup returns CDR1 SGHTA and CDR2 FQGNSA. This CDR3 comprises 17 residues. The CDR3 region is CASSPTRTGEQDRGAVF. The CDR3 nucleotides read TGTGCCAGCAGCCCAACCCGGACAGGGGAGCAAGACCGGGGAGCTGTTTTT.

In this sample, this clone turned up once. The chain uses TRBV7-9 and TRBJ1-4; 7 bases agree with TRBD1. Losses at the gene ends were 5 bases for V and 0 bases for J; bases not matched to a gene: 0. This CDR3 has 14 residues. Looked up from germline, CDR1 is SEHNR and CDR2 is FQNEAQ (reference sequence). The CDR3 nucleotides are TGTGCCAGCAGCCAGGGGGCAACTAATGAAAAACTGTTTTTT. Protein: CASSQGATNEKLFF.

The chain combines TRBV7-2 with TRBJ1-5; D call uncertain. Germline CDR1 reads SGHTA; CDR2 reads FQGNSA. CDR3 length: 16 amino acids. V shed 3 bases and J shed 1 base, with 13 bases lying between them. The CDR3 nucleotides read TGTGCCAGCAGCTTTCTGACGGCTTCGAGCAATCAGCCCCAGCATTTT. Translation: CASSFLTASSNQPQHF.

The chain recombines TRBV2 with TRBJ2-7; D gene uncertain. Germline CDR1 SNHLY, CDR2 FYNNEI. This CDR3 contains 11 residues. The V gene lost 1 base and the J gene lost 4 bases, with 2 bases spanning the gap. In nucleotides, the CDR3 is TGTGCCAGCAGTGAAGAATACGAGCAGTACTTC. Encoded protein: CASSEEYEQYF.

The rearrangement uses TRBV19 and TRBJ1-5; tentative D call: TRBD1 (5 bases). The CDR3 loop spans 15 amino acids. CDR1 LNHDA and CDR2 SQIVND come from the germline V gene (reference sequence). V lost 6 bases, J lost 5 bases, and 17 bases lay in between. CDR3 sequence: CASRWAAGTHQPQHF. Here the CDR3 DNA reads TGTGCCAGTAGATGGGCAGCGGGGACCCATCAGCCCCAGCATTTT.

J is TRBJ2-6 and V is TRBV5-1; D gene uncertain. V gave up 5 bases and J gave up 1 base, with 4 bases separating them. The CDR3 extends over 13 amino acids. Germline V gene lookup returns CDR1 SGHRS and CDR2 YFSETQ. The CDR3, as DNA: TGCGCCAGCAGTTATTCTGGGGCCAACGTCCTGACTTTC. This translates into CASSYSGANVLTF.